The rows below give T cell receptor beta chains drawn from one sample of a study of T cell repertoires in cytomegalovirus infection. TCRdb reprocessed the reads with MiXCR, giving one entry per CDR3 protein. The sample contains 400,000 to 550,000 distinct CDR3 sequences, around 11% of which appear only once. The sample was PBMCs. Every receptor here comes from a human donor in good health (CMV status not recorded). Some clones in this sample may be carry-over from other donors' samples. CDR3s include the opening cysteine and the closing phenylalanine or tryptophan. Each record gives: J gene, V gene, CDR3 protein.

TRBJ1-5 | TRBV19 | CASSIQGAGQPQHF
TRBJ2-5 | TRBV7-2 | CASRASGYQETQYF
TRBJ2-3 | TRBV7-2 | CASSFDLTGLADPGGDTQYF
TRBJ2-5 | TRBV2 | CASSEVGQGMETQYF
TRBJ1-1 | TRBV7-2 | CASSLATASTEAFF
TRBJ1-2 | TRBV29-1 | CSVAPQGLNGYTF
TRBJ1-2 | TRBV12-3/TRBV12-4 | CASSPDRSYGYTF
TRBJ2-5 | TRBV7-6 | CASSPTGTQETQYF
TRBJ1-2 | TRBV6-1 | CASSEGQGGGYTF
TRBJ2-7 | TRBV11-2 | CASSPRLAGGGEQYF
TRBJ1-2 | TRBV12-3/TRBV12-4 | CASSLTGSPGYGYTF
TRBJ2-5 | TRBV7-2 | CASSSPSGDQETQYF
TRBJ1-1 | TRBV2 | CASISDPQSFTEAFF
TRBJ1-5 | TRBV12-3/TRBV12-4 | CASSSTDTSNQPQHF
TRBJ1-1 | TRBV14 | CASSHLGRGANTEAFF
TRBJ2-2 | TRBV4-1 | CASSQVAGAGELFF
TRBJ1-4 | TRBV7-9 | CASSSPGTENEKLFF
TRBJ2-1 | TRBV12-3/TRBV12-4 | CASRLPGGRSNNEQFF
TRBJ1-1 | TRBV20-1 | CSALSGGSREAFF